A selection of T cell receptor beta chains follows, all from one sample in a study of T cell responses to AZD1222 COVID-19 vaccine. The method was immunoSEQ multiplex PCR; TCRdb's version includes in-frame clones alone and lacks a portion of them. This table has roughly 72,000 clones, 88% appearing once. Source: peripheral blood, taken 28 days after the second dose of the MenACWY control vaccine. These receptors came from an adult who received the MenACWY meningococcal vaccine as a control. Each CDR3 is given without its conserved first and last residue. The order of the fields is J gene, V gene, CDR3 protein.

J gene: TRBJ1-4; V gene: TRBV13; CDR3 protein: ASSPMTGSEKLF
J gene: TRBJ2-2; V gene: TRBV30; CDR3 protein: AWISRGRGLYTGELF
J gene: TRBJ1-1; V gene: TRBV7-2; CDR3 protein: ASSLVGLSTEAF
J gene: TRBJ1-2; V gene: TRBV14; CDR3 protein: ASSRWGPNYGYT
J gene: TRBJ1-1; V gene: TRBV6-6; CDR3 protein: ASSPGFEAF
J gene: TRBJ1-1; V gene: TRBV5-1; CDR3 protein: ASSRGQNTEAF
J gene: TRBJ1-2; V gene: TRBV7-8; CDR3 protein: ASSTEIGSYGYT
J gene: TRBJ2-3; V gene: TRBV5-1; CDR3 protein: ASSLGSTIRDTQY
J gene: TRBJ1-6; V gene: TRBV30; CDR3 protein: AWSEGTGNSPLH
J gene: TRBJ1-5; V gene: TRBV11-2; CDR3 protein: ASSLGINQPQH
J gene: TRBJ2-1; V gene: TRBV7-9; CDR3 protein: ASSPRSADFYNEQF
J gene: TRBJ1-1; V gene: TRBV12-2; CDR3 protein: ASRLAIFSKQPEAF
J gene: TRBJ1-5; V gene: TRBV19; CDR3 protein: ASSIRDRVRNQPQH
J gene: TRBJ1-2; V gene: TRBV5-5; CDR3 protein: ASSQTAVNGYT
J gene: TRBJ1-2; V gene: TRBV4-3; CDR3 protein: ASSPLESAHGYT
J gene: TRBJ1-2; V gene: TRBV28; CDR3 protein: ASETLGGVYGYT
J gene: TRBJ1-1; V gene: TRBV19; CDR3 protein: ASRGGFEAF
J gene: TRBJ1-5; V gene: TRBV7-8; CDR3 protein: ASSYAGVNQPQH
J gene: TRBJ1-1; V gene: TRBV14; CDR3 protein: ASSQGGGAF
J gene: TRBJ1-3; V gene: TRBV7-2; CDR3 protein: ASSPQTGRGNTIY
J gene: TRBJ1-6; V gene: TRBV5-6; CDR3 protein: ASSLFPGQGNSPLH
J gene: TRBJ1-4; V gene: TRBV6-5; CDR3 protein: ASSYLPGQGNEKLF
J gene: TRBJ1-3; V gene: TRBV6-5; CDR3 protein: ASSRVGPGNTIY
J gene: TRBJ2-4; V gene: TRBV18; CDR3 protein: ASSPPTSGGEIQY
J gene: TRBJ2-2; V gene: TRBV4-1; CDR3 protein: ASSLGLAGLTGELF